The T cell receptor (beta chain) under discussion was sequenced for a study of blood T cell repertoires in COVID-19. As for the study in general: Samples representing acute and convalescent COVID-19 were sourced from the United States, Italy and Spain. From T cells, B-cell-depleted T cells, or PBMCs came the material, which was cDNA or gDNA.

In the authors' methods: Reference gene primer amplification yielded estimated nucleated cell counts. Using immunoSEQ multiplex PCR, the repertoire was profiled, and TCRdb retains in-frame clones only, with some absent. That table furnishes V, J and clone size, whereas the DNA furnished D and trimming. The sample has 240,000 or so clones, roughly 82% seen once. V was cut by 3 bases and J by 7 bases, with 14 bases left in between. The CDR3 totals 14 residues. The V gene's germline CDR1 is SGHNT and CDR2 YYREEE (reference sequence). Sequenced input: peripheral blood. The sequence came from a man aged 80 or over with acute or convalescent COVID-19. The gene calls are TRBV5-4 and TRBJ2-1; D perhaps matches TRBD1 (6 bases). Written as DNA, the CDR3 is TGTGCCAGCAGCTCGTCGACAGGACAAAATGAGCAGTTCTTC. It specifies CASSSSTGQNEQFF.